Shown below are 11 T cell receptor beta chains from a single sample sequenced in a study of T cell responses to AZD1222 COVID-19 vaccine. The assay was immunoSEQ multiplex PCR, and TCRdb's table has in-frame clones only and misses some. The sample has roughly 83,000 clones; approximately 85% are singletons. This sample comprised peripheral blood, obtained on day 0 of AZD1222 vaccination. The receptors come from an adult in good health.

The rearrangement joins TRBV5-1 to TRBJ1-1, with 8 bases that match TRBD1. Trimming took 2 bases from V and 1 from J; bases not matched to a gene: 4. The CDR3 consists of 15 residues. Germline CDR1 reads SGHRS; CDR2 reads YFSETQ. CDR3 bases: TGCGCCAGCAGCTTACAGGGACAGGAGAACACTGAAGCTTTCTTT. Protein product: CASSLQGQENTEAFF.

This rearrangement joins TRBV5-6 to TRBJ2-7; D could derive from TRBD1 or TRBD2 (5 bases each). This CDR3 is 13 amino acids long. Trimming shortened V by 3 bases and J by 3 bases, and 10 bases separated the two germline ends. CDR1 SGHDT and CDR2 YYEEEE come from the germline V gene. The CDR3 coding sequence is TGTGCCAGCAGCTCGGGACCCAGCTACGAGCAGTACTTC. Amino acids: CASSSGPSYEQYF.

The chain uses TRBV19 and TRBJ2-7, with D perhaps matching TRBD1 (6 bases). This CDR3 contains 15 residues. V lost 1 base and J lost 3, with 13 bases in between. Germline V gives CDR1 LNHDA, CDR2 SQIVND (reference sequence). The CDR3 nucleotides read TGTGCCAGTAGTATAGGAGTACAGGGATTCTACGAGCAGTACTTC. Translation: CASSIGVQGFYEQYF.

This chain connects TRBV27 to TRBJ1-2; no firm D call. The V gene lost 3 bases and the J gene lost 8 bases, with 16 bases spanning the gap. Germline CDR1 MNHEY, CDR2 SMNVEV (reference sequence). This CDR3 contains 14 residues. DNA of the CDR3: TGTGCCAGCAGTTTGGGGTGGGGATTGGGAGGCTACACCTTC. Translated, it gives CASSLGWGLGGYTF.

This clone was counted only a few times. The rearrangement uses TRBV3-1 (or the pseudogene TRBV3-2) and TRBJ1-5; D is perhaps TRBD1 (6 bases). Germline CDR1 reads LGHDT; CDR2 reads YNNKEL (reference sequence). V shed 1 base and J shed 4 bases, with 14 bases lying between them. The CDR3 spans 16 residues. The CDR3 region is CASSQGPSGANQPQHF. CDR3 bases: TGTGCCAGCAGCCAAGGGCCGTCGGGGGCGAATCAGCCCCAGCATTTT.

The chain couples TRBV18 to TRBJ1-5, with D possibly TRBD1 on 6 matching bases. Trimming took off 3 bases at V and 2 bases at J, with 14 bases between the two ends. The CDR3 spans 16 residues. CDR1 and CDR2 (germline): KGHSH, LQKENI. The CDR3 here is CASSPLGRGGNQPQHF. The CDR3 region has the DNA TGTGCCAGCTCACCCTTGGGCAGGGGAGGCAATCAGCCCCAGCATTTT.

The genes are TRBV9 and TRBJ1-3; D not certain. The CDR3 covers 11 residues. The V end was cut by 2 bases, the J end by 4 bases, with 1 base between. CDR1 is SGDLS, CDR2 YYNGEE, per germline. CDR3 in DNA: TGTGCCAGCAGCGTGGGAAACACCATATATTTT. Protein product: CASSVGNTIYF.

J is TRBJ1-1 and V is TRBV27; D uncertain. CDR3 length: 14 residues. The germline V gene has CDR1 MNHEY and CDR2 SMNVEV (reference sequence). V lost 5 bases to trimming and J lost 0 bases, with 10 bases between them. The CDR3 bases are TGTGCCAGCAGTCTCACTTGGGTGAACACTGAAGCTTTCTTT. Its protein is CASSLTWVNTEAFF.

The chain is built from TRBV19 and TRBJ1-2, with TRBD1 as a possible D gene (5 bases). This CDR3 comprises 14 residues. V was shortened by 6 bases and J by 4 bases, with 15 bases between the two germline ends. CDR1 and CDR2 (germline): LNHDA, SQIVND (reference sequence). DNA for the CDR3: TGTGCCAGTAGCCACACGGGGACCTCCTATGGCTACACCTTC. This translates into CASSHTGTSYGYTF.

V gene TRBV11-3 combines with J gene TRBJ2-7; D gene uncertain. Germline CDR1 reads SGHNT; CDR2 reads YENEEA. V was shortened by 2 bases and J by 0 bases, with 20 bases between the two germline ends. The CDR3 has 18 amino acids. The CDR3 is CASSLSPPRQRYSYEQYF. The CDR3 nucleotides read TGTGCCAGCAGCTTATCCCCCCCAAGGCAGAGATACTCCTACGAGCAGTACTTC.

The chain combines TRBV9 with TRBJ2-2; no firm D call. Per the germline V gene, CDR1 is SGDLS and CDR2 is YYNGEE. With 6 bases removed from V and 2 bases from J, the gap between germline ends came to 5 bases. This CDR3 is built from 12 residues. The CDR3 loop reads CASTDNTGELFF. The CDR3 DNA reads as TGTGCCAGCACGGACAACACCGGGGAGCTGTTTTTT.